One T cell receptor (beta chain) is described in this entry. The antigen is undetermined. Per germline, CDR1 MNHEY and CDR2 SMNVEV (reference sequence). The CDR3 contains 16 residues. Between the trimmed V and J ends, which lost 0 bases and 0 bases, there was a span of 11 bases. This entry belongs to a study of blood T cells in healthy people across ages. Study background: The capture of about one barcoded beta molecule per two T cells was achieved by template switching. Study-wide results and caveats: Using unsorted PBMCs precluded a conclusive naive versus antigen-experienced comparison.

Sample-barcoded 5' priming and a J-beta primer mix drove a second PCR of about 6 to 12 cycles. Each of the cDNA molecules was tagged by a template-switch adaptor with 12 random nucleotides. Researchers report that each sample yielded at least 3 million CDR3-containing paired-end reads. TCRdb reprocessed the 5' RACE reads with MiXCR, giving one entry per CDR3 protein. The sample lists approximately 290,000 distinct CDR3 sequences, 27% seen once, with 29% in the top ten. This TCR derives from a woman in her sixties or seventies in good health. This chain connects TRBV27 to TRBJ1-1; no clear D gene. The sequencing input was blood. CDR3 bases: TGTGCCAGCAGTTTATCTGAGACCAGAATGAACACTGAAGCTTTCTTT. It translates to CASSLSETRMNTEAFF.